A single sample is the source of the 7 T cell receptor beta chains below, sequenced in a study of OX40 agonist ivuxolimab in advanced cancers. Here immunoSEQ multiplex PCR was the method, and the copy in TCRdb shows in-frame clones only, minus some. This sample carries around 72,000 clones, around 88% of them seen once, and the ten largest clones take roughly 3%. Sequencing used CD4+ or CD8+ T cells sorted from blood, obtained in a trial of the OX40 agonist ivuxolimab. The receptors were sampled from an adult with an advanced solid tumor such as melanoma, head and neck, liver or kidney cancer.

The chain links TRBV15 to TRBJ2-3; no reliable D call. The germline V and J ends were trimmed by 5 bases and 5 bases, with 11 bases remaining between them. Per the germline V gene, CDR1 is LNHNV and CDR2 is YYDKDF (reference sequence). The CDR3 covers 13 residues. CDR3 protein: CATSGWPEDTQYF. Here the CDR3 DNA reads TGTGCCACCAGCGGGTGGCCCGAAGATACGCAGTATTTT.

V and J are TRBV4-2 and TRBJ2-3, with 10 nucleotides matching TRBD1. The CDR3 contains 14 residues. Trimming cost V 6 bases and J 5 bases; bases outside gene matches: 5. Germline V gene lookup returns CDR1 LGHNA and CDR2 YNFKEQ. This chain's CDR3 is CASSGTGDRDTQYF. CDR3 sequence (DNA): TGTGCCAGCAGTGGGACAGGGGATAGAGATACGCAGTATTTT.

The rearrangement links TRBV9 to TRBJ2-2; 10 bases are shared with TRBD2. The CDR3 spans 16 residues. CDR1 SGDLS and CDR2 YYNGEE come from the germline V gene. Trimming cost V 2 bases and J 1 base; bases outside gene matches: 2. CDR3 DNA sequence: TGTGCCAGCAGCGTCCTAGCGGGGGAGAACACCGGGGAGCTGTTTTTT. Amino acid sequence: CASSVLAGENTGELFF.

The chain is built from TRBV9 and TRBJ2-3; no definite D call. Germline V CDR1 and CDR2: SGDLS, YYNGEE. V lost 5 bases and J lost 0, with 19 bases in between. There are 17 residues in the CDR3. The CDR3 sequence is CASRTSQMTSSTDTQYF. In DNA form, the CDR3 reads TGTGCCAGCAGAACCTCACAAATGACCTCTAGCACAGATACGCAGTATTTT.

The sample holds a few counts of this clone. Mismatch with germline at one junction end may stem from a read error. This chain links TRBV5-4 with TRBJ2-6, with 7 nucleotides matching TRBD2. This CDR3 has 13 residues. Germline V lookup: CDR1 SGHNT, CDR2 YYREEE (reference sequence). CDR3 DNA: TGCGGTGTGGGGGGGAACGGGGCCAACGTCCTGACTTTC. Its translation is CGVGGNGANVLTF.

The chain combines TRBV11-3 with TRBJ1-1; D not resolved. The CDR3 is made up of 15 amino acids. V lost 3 bases to trimming and J lost 0 bases, with 11 bases between them. Per germline, CDR1 SGHNT and CDR2 YENEEA. CDR3 residues: CASSFSRLMNTEAFF. CDR3 sequence (DNA): TGTGCCAGCAGCTTTTCTAGACTGATGAACACTGAAGCTTTCTTT.

This sequence joins TRBV2 and TRBJ1-2, with a tentative D call TRBD1 (5 bases). The length of the CDR3 is 15 residues. Germline V gene sequence: CDR1 SNHLY, CDR2 FYNNEI. Trimming stripped 2 bases from V and 2 bases from J, with 12 bases between. CDR3 DNA: TGTGCCAGCAGTGAAAGGTCAGGGATCAACTATGGCTACACCTTC. Protein product: CASSERSGINYGYTF.